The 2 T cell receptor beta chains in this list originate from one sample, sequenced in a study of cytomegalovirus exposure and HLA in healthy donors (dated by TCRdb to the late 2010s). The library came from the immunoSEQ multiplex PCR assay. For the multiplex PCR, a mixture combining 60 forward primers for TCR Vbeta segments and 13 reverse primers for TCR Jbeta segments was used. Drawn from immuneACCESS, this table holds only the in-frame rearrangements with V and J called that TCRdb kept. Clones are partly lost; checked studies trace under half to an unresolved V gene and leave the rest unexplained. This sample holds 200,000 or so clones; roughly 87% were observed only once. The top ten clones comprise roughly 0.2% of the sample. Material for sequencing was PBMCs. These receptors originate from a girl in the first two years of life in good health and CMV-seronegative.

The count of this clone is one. CDR3: CASSRRGVDEKLFF. The DNA of the CDR3 is TGTGCCAGCAGTCGTCGGGGGGTGGATGAAAAACTGTTTTTT. The chain uses TRBV6-5 and TRBJ1-4; a possible D gene is TRBD1 (5 bases). Germline V CDR1 and CDR2: MNHEY, SVGAGI. The CDR3 loop spans 14 amino acids. Trimming took off 5 bases at V and 6 bases at J, with 13 bases between the two ends.

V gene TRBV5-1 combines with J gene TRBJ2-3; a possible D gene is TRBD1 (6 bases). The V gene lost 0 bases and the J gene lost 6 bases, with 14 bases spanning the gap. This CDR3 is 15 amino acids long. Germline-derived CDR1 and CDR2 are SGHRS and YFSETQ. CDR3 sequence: CASSLVAGESDTQYF. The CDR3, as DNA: TGCGCCAGCAGCTTGGTGGCAGGGGAATCGGATACGCAGTATTTT.